These 30 T cell receptor beta chains were sequenced from one sample in a study of blood T cell repertoires in COVID-19. The protocol was immunoSEQ multiplex PCR, while the TCRdb copy is restricted to in-frame clones and leaves out a portion. The data hold approximately 290,000 clones, with about 90% observed a single time. Source material: peripheral blood. All receptors come from a man in his late teens or twenties with active or convalescent COVID-19.

This clone occurred once. This chain connects TRBV6-2 or TRBV6-3 to TRBJ2-7, with TRBD1 identical over 9 bases. The V gene's germline CDR1 is MNHEY and CDR2 SVGEGT. This CDR3 has 16 residues. V dropped 3 bases and J dropped 3; count of bases not matched to a gene: 9. CDR3 DNA sequence: TGTGCCAGCAGTTATAACCGGGACAGGGCCCTCTACGAGCAGTACTTC. Protein sequence: CASSYNRDRALYEQYF.

J is TRBJ2-7 and V is TRBV6-2 or TRBV6-3; 7 nucleotides agree with TRBD1. Trimming cost V 0 bases and J 3 bases; bases outside gene matches: 8. The CDR3 is made up of 16 amino acids. From germline, CDR1 is MNHEY and CDR2 SVGEGT. DNA for the CDR3: TGTGCCAGCAGTTACTCGCTCAGACAGGGTGGCTACGAGCAGTACTTC. It is translated as CASSYSLRQGGYEQYF.

The chain couples TRBV10-2 to TRBJ2-1; 12 bases map to TRBD2. Germline V gives CDR1 WSHSY, CDR2 SAAADI. V lost 6 bases, J lost 1 base, and 4 bases stayed unmatched. The length of the CDR3 is 16 residues. CDR3 amino acids: CASRLAGGPSYNEQFF. Here the CDR3 DNA reads TGCGCCAGCAGACTAGCGGGGGGCCCATCCTACAATGAGCAGTTCTTC.

The rearrangement links TRBV7-2 to TRBJ1-2; no clear D gene. With 2 bases removed from V and 6 bases from J, the gap between germline ends came to 10 bases. The germline V gene encodes CDR1 SGHTA and CDR2 FQGNSA. The CDR3 runs to 13 residues. DNA of the CDR3: TGTGCCAGCAGCTTACGAACACGGGATGGCTACACCTTC. Its protein is CASSLRTRDGYTF.

Points on this clone: It is likely a read error, because the conserved phenylalanine at the end of the CDR3 is missing. The limits of the CDR3 on the DNA are not certain, so only TCRdb's listed CDR3 is given. The chain carries TRBV21-1 and TRBJ1-6; the table's D gene call, TRBD1, was not cross checked with the DNA. TRBV21-1 is a pseudogene segment. The CDR3 totals 12 residues, both ends included. The CDR3 sequence is CASSKVGKVDKL.

The chain employs TRBV24-1 and TRBJ2-3, with 12 bases lining up with TRBD2. Trimming took 4 bases from V and 3 from J; bases not matched to a gene: 7. CDR1 KGHDR and CDR2 SFDVKD come from the germline V gene. There are 17 residues in the CDR3. The DNA of the CDR3 is TGTGCCACCAGTGACCGACTAGCGGGAGAATATACAGATACGCAGTATTTT. This encodes CATSDRLAGEYTDTQYF.

The gene calls are TRBV10-3 and TRBJ1-5; D not resolved. V was trimmed by 4 bases and J by 4 bases, leaving 14 bases between them. The CDR3 extends over 15 amino acids. The germline gives CDR1 ENHRY, CDR2 SYGVKD. CDR3 nucleotides: TGTGCCATCAGTGGTTTTGGCTCGGGGAATCAGCCCCAGCATTTT. Translation: CAISGFGSGNQPQHF.

This chain uses TRBV4-1 with TRBJ1-3; 8 bases line up with TRBD1. There are 14 residues in the CDR3. The J segment lost 8 bases and the V segment lost 6 bases, leaving 9 bases of the junction unmatched. The V gene's germline CDR1 is MGHRA and CDR2 YSYEKL. CDR3 in DNA: TGCGCCAGCAGTAGAGGACAGGGCGGACACACCATATATTTT. Its translation: CASSRGQGGHTIYF.

The rearrangement joins TRBV5-5 to TRBJ2-7, with D maybe TRBD1 (7 bases). The CDR3 spans 14 residues. The germline V gene encodes CDR1 SGHKS and CDR2 YYEKEE (reference sequence). V was trimmed by 4 bases and J by 3 bases, leaving 14 bases between them. CDR3 nucleotides: TGTGCCAGCAGCATACGACAGGGAGGCTACGAGCAGTACTTC. Protein product: CASSIRQGGYEQYF.

The CDR3 here is CASSKGEALAFNSPLHF. CDR3 DNA sequence: TGTGCCAGCAGCAAGGGGGAGGCTTTGGCTTTTAATTCACCCCTCCACTTT. The J gene is TRBJ1-6, the V gene TRBV21-1. TRBV21-1 has pseudogene status. CDR3 length: 17 amino acids.

The CDR3 bases are TGTGCCAGCAGCTTAGGGGACGGGGGGAGCGAAAAACTGTTTTTT. Its translation: CASSLGDGGSEKLFF. This rearrangement joins TRBV7-9 to TRBJ1-4; maybe TRBD1 (5 bases). The length of the CDR3 is 15 residues. With 1 base removed from V and 8 bases from J, the gap between germline ends came to 14 bases. Looked up from germline, CDR1 is SEHNR and CDR2 is FQNEAQ (reference sequence).

For this clone: This specimen includes other DNA sequences encoding the same CDR3. The J gene is TRBJ1-1, the V gene TRBV19, with D maybe TRBD1 (5 bases). V was shortened by 1 base and J by 3 bases, with 9 bases between the two germline ends. Germline values: CDR1 LNHDA, CDR2 SQIVND (reference sequence). The length of the CDR3 is 14 residues. The CDR3 bases are TGTGCCAGTAGTATAGCACAAGGGGACACTGAAGCTTTCTTT. Its translation: CASSIAQGDTEAFF.

The chain is built from TRBV7-2 and TRBJ2-3, with D possibly TRBD2 on 5 matching bases. V gave up 5 bases and J gave up 4 bases, with 7 bases separating them. The germline CDR1 and CDR2 sequences are SGHTA and FQGNSA. The CDR3 has 12 residues. CDR3 in DNA: TGTGCCAGCAGCACTAGTCCAGATACGCAGTATTTT. This codes for CASSTSPDTQYF.

The rearrangement links TRBV5-1 to TRBJ2-7; D unclear. The CDR3 sequence is 14 residues long. Trimming stripped 1 base from V and 0 bases from J, with 8 bases between. Germline lookup yields CDR1 SGHRS and CDR2 YFSETQ. The CDR3 is CASSLIPGSYEQYF. The CDR3 DNA sequence: TGCGCCAGCAGCTTGATTCCAGGCTCCTACGAGCAGTACTTC.

The rearrangement uses TRBV11-3 and TRBJ2-1; D is unresolved. Germline lookup yields CDR1 SGHNT and CDR2 YENEEA. Trimming removed 5 bases at V and 9 bases at J, with 11 bases between. The CDR3 is made up of 12 amino acids. As DNA, the CDR3 is TGTGCCAGCAGCCGAGCGAGCTCTGAGCAGTTCTTC. Protein: CASSRASSEQFF. Based on the CDR3 plus reference TRBV11-3 and TRBJ2-1, the full variable domain is EAGVVQSPRYKIIEKKQPVAFWCNPISGHNTLYWYLQNLGQGPELLIRYENEEAVDDSQLPKDRFSAERLKGVDSTLKIQPAELGDSAVYLCASSRASSEQFFGPGTRLTVL.

The genes are TRBV29-1 and TRBJ2-1, with 8 bases identical to TRBD1. V lost 7 bases and J lost 8; bases outside the gene matches: 7. In germline, CDR1 is SQVTM, CDR2 ANQGSEA. The CDR3 is 12 residues long. CDR3 sequence reads: CSAGQGRDEQFF. As DNA, the CDR3 is TGCAGCGCTGGACAGGGAAGGGATGAGCAGTTCTTC.

The chain is built from TRBV20-1 and TRBJ2-7; D might be TRBD1 (5 bases). The V and J ends lost 6 bases and 5 bases respectively, with 11 bases between them. Germline CDR1 and CDR2: DFQATT and SNEGSKA (reference sequence). This CDR3 spans 11 amino acids. This chain's CDR3 is CSAPVGDEQYF. CDR3 coding DNA: TGCAGTGCCCCCGTAGGGGACGAGCAGTACTTC.

The V gene is TRBV4-2, the J gene TRBJ2-7, with a tentative D call TRBD2 (6 bases). Trimming removed 0 bases at V and 2 bases at J, with 14 bases between. The germline V gene has CDR1 LGHNA and CDR2 YNFKEQ. This CDR3 region has 16 residues. This chain's CDR3 is CASSQDQERAPYEQYF. The CDR3 DNA follows: TGTGCCAGCAGCCAAGATCAGGAGCGGGCTCCCTACGAGCAGTACTTC.

The CDR3 loop is CASSERSGRGDRTEAFF. DNA of the CDR3: TGTGCCAGCAGTGAAAGGAGTGGGAGGGGCGATCGGACTGAAGCTTTCTTT. The genes are TRBV25-1 and TRBJ1-1; tentatively, D is TRBD1 (5 bases). Germline V gene lookup returns CDR1 MGHDK and CDR2 SYGVNS. CDR3 length: 17 amino acids. Trimming shortened V by 2 bases and J by 5 bases, and 21 bases separated the two germline ends.

This sequence joins TRBV9 and TRBJ2-5; 9 nucleotides line up with TRBD1. V lost 5 bases to trimming and J lost 4 bases; unmatched junction nucleotides: 9. This CDR3 comprises 15 residues. The germline V gene has CDR1 SGDLS and CDR2 YYNGEE. The DNA of the CDR3 is TGTGCCAGCAGTGCGATGGGGACAGGGTTAGAGACCCAGTACTTC. Translated, it gives CASSAMGTGLETQYF.

This clone has only a few counts. The chain couples TRBV19 to TRBJ2-3; maybe TRBD1 (5 bases). The CDR3 totals 15 residues. In germline, CDR1 is LNHDA, CDR2 SQIVND (reference sequence). V was trimmed by 6 bases and J by 4 bases, leaving 17 bases between them. CDR3 amino acids: CASRFRAGAPDTQYF. CDR3 in DNA: TGTGCCAGTAGATTTCGAGCTGGGGCCCCAGATACGCAGTATTTT.

V usage is TRBV2 and J usage is TRBJ2-5; TRBD2 agrees at 10 bases. The germline gives CDR1 SNHLY, CDR2 FYNNEI. The CDR3 runs to 17 residues. Trimming at V came to 6 bases and at J to 4 bases, leaving 14 bases not matched to a gene. The CDR3 protein is CASRRVASGRFRETQYF. The CDR3 region has the DNA TGTGCCAGCAGGAGGGTAGCTAGCGGGAGATTTAGAGAGACCCAGTACTTC.

CDR3 DNA: TGTGCCACCAGCGGCGGACAGTCGTTCAGCGAAAAACTGTTTTTT. This codes for CATSGGQSFSEKLFF. The chain carries TRBV15 and TRBJ1-4, with a weak D call TRBD1 (6 bases). The CDR3 runs to 15 residues. Germline values: CDR1 LNHNV, CDR2 YYDKDF (reference sequence). V lost 5 bases to trimming and J lost 8 bases, with 18 bases between them. Combining the CDR3 with reference TRBV15 and TRBJ1-4 gives the whole variable domain DAMVIQNPRYQVTQFGKPVTLSCSQTLNHNVMYWYQQKSSQAPKLLFHYYDKDFNNEADTPDNFQSRRPNTSFCFLDIRSPGLGDTAMYLCATSGGQSFSEKLFFGSGTQLSVL.

The rearrangement joins TRBV6-5 to TRBJ1-1, with TRBD1 as a possible D gene (5 bases). V lost 2 bases, J lost 4 bases, and 17 bases lay in between. Germline lookup yields CDR1 MNHEY and CDR2 SVGAGI. CDR3 length: 16 residues. As DNA, the CDR3 is TGTGCCAGCAGTTACATTCCCGATGTCAGGGCCACTGAAGCTTTCTTT. It yields the protein CASSYIPDVRATEAFF.

This clone showed up just a few times. Other DNA sequences in the sample encode the same CDR3. The CDR3 coding sequence is TGTGCCAGCAGCGTTGAGATAGCGGGAGGACAAGAGACCCAGTACTTC. This translates into CASSVEIAGGQETQYF. The chain combines TRBV9 with TRBJ2-5; TRBD2 agrees at 10 bases. The CDR3 is 16 residues long. J gave up 2 bases and V 2 bases, and 6 bases lay outside the gene matches. CDR1 is SGDLS and CDR2 is YYNGEE in the germline V gene.

The chain couples TRBV12-5 to TRBJ2-5, with TRBD1 identical over 7 bases. This CDR3 is 14 amino acids long. Trimming cost V 3 bases and J 1 base; bases outside gene matches: 2. Looked up from germline, CDR1 is LGHNT and CDR2 is FRNRAP. CDR3 DNA: TGTGCTAGTGGTTTCGGGACAGCCCAAGAGACCCAGTACTTC. It translates to CASGFGTAQETQYF.

The chain has TRBV19 and TRBJ1-4, with no clear D. The V gene lost 5 bases and the J gene lost 4 bases, with 14 bases spanning the gap. The germline V gene encodes CDR1 LNHDA and CDR2 SQIVND (reference sequence). The CDR3 contains 15 residues. CDR3 in amino acids: CASSETTANNEKLFF. As DNA, the CDR3 is TGTGCCAGTAGTGAGACAACGGCCAATAATGAAAAACTGTTTTTT.

The rearrangement links TRBV6-5 to TRBJ1-1; a weak D match, TRBD1 (5 bases). The CDR3 has 15 amino acids. Germline loops: CDR1 MNHEY, CDR2 SVGAGI. V was clipped by 1 base and J by 1 base, with 10 bases between them. The CDR3 here is CASSYFRDGNTEAFF. In DNA form, the CDR3 reads TGTGCCAGCAGTTACTTCAGGGATGGGAACACTGAAGCTTTCTTT.

This clone has only one observation. The rearrangement joins TRBV3-1 (or the pseudogene TRBV3-2) to TRBJ2-7; 10 bases fit TRBD2. The CDR3 consists of 16 residues. Per the germline V gene, CDR1 is LGHDT and CDR2 is YNNKEL (reference sequence). The V segment lost 1 base and the J segment 4 bases; nucleotides outside the gene matches: 7. CDR3 sequence reads: CASSQGSPSGSYEQYF. DNA for the CDR3: TGTGCCAGCAGCCAAGGTTCGCCTAGCGGGAGTTACGAGCAGTACTTC.

The chain has TRBV24-1 and TRBJ1-4; TRBD1 might be the D (5 bases). The CDR3 is made up of 14 amino acids. V was clipped by 8 bases and J by 8 bases, with 17 bases between them. CDR1 and CDR2 (germline): KGHDR, SFDVKD. The CDR3 is CATTRARMGEKLFF. In DNA, the CDR3 is TGTGCCACCACCAGGGCCCGGATGGGGGAAAAACTGTTTTTT.